The 26 T cell receptor beta chains presented below share a single source sample, sequenced in a study of blood T cells in healthy people across ages (dated by TCRdb to between 2015 and 2016). Receptor amplification or capture employed 5' RACE. Sequencing used an Illumina HiSeq 2500. A second PCR of roughly 6 to 12 cycles was run with a J-beta primer mix and a sample-barcoded 5' primer. TCRdb passed the public sequencing reads through fastp at Q25 and MiXCR, retaining productive beta sequences. Every distinct CDR3 protein forms one entry, paired with its most common genes and DNA. In all, the sample holds approximately 940,000 distinct CDR3 sequences, and under 50% of those were seen once. About an eighth of the sample is held by the ten biggest clonotypes. The specimen sequenced was blood. These receptors came from a man aged 25 to 40 in good health.

This clonotype was counted between two and nine times. The chain uses TRBV5-1 and TRBJ2-1; D call uncertain. The V gene lost 3 bases and the J gene lost 0 bases, with 10 bases spanning the gap. Germline loops: CDR1 SGHRS, CDR2 YFSETQ. The CDR3 has 15 amino acids. CDR3 in DNA: TGCGCCAGCAGCTCGGCGTTCAACTCCTACAATGAGCAGTTCTTC. It codes for CASSSAFNSYNEQFF.

Only a few counts were recorded for this clonotype. This sequence joins TRBV9 and TRBJ2-1, with 8 bases matching TRBD1. V gave up 2 bases and J gave up 7 bases; unmatched junction bases: 5. The CDR3 is 14 residues long. Germline CDR1 and CDR2: SGDLS and YYNGEE. The CDR3 DNA reads TGTGCCAGCAGCGTGTTACAGGGGGAGAATGAGCAGTTCTTC. Its translation is CASSVLQGENEQFF.

The rearrangement joins TRBV20-1 to TRBJ2-1; possibly TRBD1 for D (5 bases). Between the trimmed V and J ends, which lost 0 bases and 5 bases, there was a span of 8 bases. The CDR3 consists of 13 residues. Germline loops: CDR1 DFQATT, CDR2 SNEGSKA (reference sequence). The CDR3 DNA is TGCAGTGCTAGAGATGACAGACACAATGAGCAGTTCTTC. This encodes CSARDDRHNEQFF.

The table lists this clonotype with a few counts. V and J are TRBV20-1 and TRBJ2-7, with unresolved D. The CDR3 runs 12 residues. V was pared by 5 bases and J by 2 bases, with 10 bases between. Germline CDR1 is DFQATT and CDR2 is SNEGSKA (reference sequence). The CDR3 loop reads CSAPNSAYEQYF. The DNA of the CDR3 is TGCAGTGCTCCTAACTCGGCCTACGAGCAGTACTTC.

This clonotype was recorded once. V and J are TRBV20-1 and TRBJ1-2; no definite D call. The germline gives CDR1 DFQATT, CDR2 SNEGSKA (reference sequence). V was clipped by 5 bases and J by 4 bases, with 23 bases between them. This CDR3 region has 16 residues. DNA for the CDR3: TGCAGTGCTGGAACCCCGAACCCCGGCACGGGCTATGGCTACACCTTC. It is translated as CSAGTPNPGTGYGYTF.

A single count supports this clonotype. This chain links TRBV28 with TRBJ2-5; 9 nucleotides align to TRBD1. The J call may be wrong; the DNA end is better matched by TRBJ2-7. The germline V gene encodes CDR1 MDHEN and CDR2 SYDVKM. The CDR3 length is 16 residues. For the CDR3, the DNA is TGTGCCAGCAGTCCCCGGGACAGGGAGTTTCCCTACGAGCAGTACTTC. Residues: CASSPRDREFPYEQYF.

The V and J genes are TRBV20-1 and TRBJ2-3; 14 positions agree with TRBD2. With V trimmed by 3 bases and J by 2 bases, 1 base remained unmatched. Germline lookup yields CDR1 DFQATT and CDR2 SNEGSKA (reference sequence). This CDR3 is built from 15 residues. The CDR3, as DNA: TGCAGTGCTAGGGGACTAGCGGGGGCCACAGATACGCAGTATTTT. It translates to CSARGLAGATDTQYF.

This clonotype has ten or more counts. The chain links TRBV4-1 to TRBJ2-1, with D maybe TRBD2 (6 bases). The germline V gene encodes CDR1 MGHRA and CDR2 YSYEKL. V lost 4 bases, J lost 5 bases, and 9 bases lay in between. CDR3 size: 13 residues. The CDR3: CASSRGGNNEQFF. The CDR3 nucleotides read TGCGCCAGCAGCCGTGGGGGGAACAATGAGCAGTTCTTC.

The chain joins TRBV12-3 or TRBV12-4 to TRBJ1-1; D may be TRBD1 (5 bases). The CDR3 extends over 14 amino acids. The V end lost 5 bases, the J end lost 4 bases, and 14 bases lay between the germline ends. The CDR3 loop reads CASSAGEGSTEAFF. CDR3 nucleotides: TGTGCCAGCAGTGCGGGGGAAGGAAGCACTGAAGCTTTCTTT.

This chain uses TRBV20-1 with TRBJ2-2; possibly TRBD1 or TRBD2 for D (5 bases each). Germline CDR1 reads DFQATT; CDR2 reads SNEGSKA (reference sequence). CDR3 length: 16 amino acids. The germline V and J ends were trimmed by 4 bases and 2 bases, with 17 bases remaining between them. CDR3 bases: TGCAGTGCTAACCCCGTTGGGACCAGAAACACCGGGGAGCTGTTTTTT. Encoded protein: CSANPVGTRNTGELFF.

The sample holds a few counts of this clonotype. This chain joins TRBV29-1 and TRBJ2-7; D uncertain. Between the trimmed V and J ends, which lost 4 bases and 3 bases, there was a span of 10 bases. The CDR3 runs 12 residues. Germline V gives CDR1 SQVTM, CDR2 ANQGSEA. In DNA, the CDR3 is TGCAGCGTTGTAGGGCTCGACTACGAGCAGTACTTC. Translation: CSVVGLDYEQYF.

This chain links TRBV27 with TRBJ2-7, with D perhaps given as TRBD1 or TRBD2 (5 bases each). The J call is in doubt because the DNA end fits TRBJ2-5 better. CDR1 MNHEY and CDR2 SMNVEV come from the germline V gene (reference sequence). The CDR3 runs 15 residues. CDR3: CASSSPGRIQETQYF. CDR3 nucleotide sequence: TGTGCCAGCAGTTCCCCGGGACGGATACAAGAGACCCAGTACTTC.

The table lists this clonotype with a few counts. The J gene is TRBJ2-5, the V gene TRBV20-1; D gene uncertain. The CDR3 has 14 residues. The germline CDR1 and CDR2 sequences are DFQATT and SNEGSKA (reference sequence). Trimming took off 2 bases at V and 0 bases at J, with 10 bases between the two ends. The CDR3 sequence: CSARNRIYQETQYF. CDR3 in DNA: TGCAGTGCTAGAAACAGAATTTACCAAGAGACCCAGTACTTC.

This clonotype has a handful of counts. The chain combines TRBV28 with TRBJ2-7, with 8 bases lining up with TRBD1. The V gene end was trimmed by 8 bases and the J gene end by 7 bases; junction bases not matched to a gene: 7. Germline V gene lookup returns CDR1 MDHEN and CDR2 SYDVKM. The CDR3 contains 12 residues. The CDR3 DNA reads TGTGCCAGCGGCCGACAGGGGCGTGAGCAGTACTTC. It translates to CASGRQGREQYF.

The chain has TRBV20-1 and TRBJ2-3; a weak D match, TRBD1 (6 bases). This CDR3 contains 14 residues. Trimming took 5 bases from V and 7 from J, leaving 19 bases between them. CDR1 is DFQATT and CDR2 is SNEGSKA in the germline V gene (reference sequence). In DNA form, the CDR3 reads TGCAGTGCTGTTGGGACAACTGGAGCCTATACGCAGTATTTT. This codes for CSAVGTTGAYTQYF.

Only a few counts were recorded for this clonotype. The CDR3 loop reads CASSLGLAGAEQYF. The CDR3 region has the DNA TGTGCCAGCAGCCTGGGACTAGCGGGGGCCGAGCAGTACTTC. The chain carries TRBV7-2 and TRBJ2-7; 14 nucleotides match TRBD2. The J segment lost 6 bases and the V segment lost 5 bases, leaving 3 bases of the junction unmatched. The CDR3 totals 14 residues. From germline, CDR1 is SGHTA and CDR2 FQGNSA.

The chain combines TRBV7-9 with TRBJ1-4, with TRBD1 matching over 8 bases. Germline V CDR1 and CDR2: SEHNR, FQNEAQ (reference sequence). The trim removed 5 bases at V and 7 bases at J, leaving 12 bases unmatched. The CDR3 contains 16 residues. CDR3 sequence: CASSLSQGARSEKLFF. The CDR3 DNA reads TGTGCCAGCAGCCTAAGCCAGGGGGCCCGGAGTGAAAAACTGTTTTTT.

The DNA for the CDR3 is TGTGCCAGCAGCTTAGCGGCAGCCCTATACAATGAGCAGTTCTTC. Encoded protein: CASSLAAALYNEQFF. J is TRBJ2-1 and V is TRBV7-9; D is ambiguous. The V end lost 0 bases, the J end lost 4 bases, and 10 bases lay between the germline ends. Germline V gives CDR1 SEHNR, CDR2 FQNEAQ (reference sequence). This CDR3 comprises 15 residues. Looking up the rest from reference TRBV7-9 and TRBJ2-1 gives the full variable domain: DTGVSQNPRHKITKRGQNVTFRCDPISEHNRLYWYRQTLGQGPEFLTYFQNEAQLEKSRLLSDRFSAERPKGSFSTLEIQRTEQGDSAMYLCASSLAAALYNEQFFGPGTRLTVL.

V is TRBV12-3 or TRBV12-4 and J is TRBJ1-6, with D possibly TRBD1 on 5 matching bases. Trimming took off 5 bases at V and 9 bases at J, with 14 bases between the two ends. The CDR3 extends over 14 amino acids. In DNA form, the CDR3 reads TGTGCCAGCAGTAGGGACGGGGAACCTTCACCCCTCCACTTT. Translated: CASSRDGEPSPLHF.

This clonotype was counted a few times. A read error is possible here, since a much larger clone lies one base away. This sequence joins TRBV20-1 and TRBJ2-6; D is unclear. The germline V gene encodes CDR1 DFQATT and CDR2 SNEGSKA (reference sequence). The CDR3 spans 14 residues. V was cut by 2 bases and J by 2 bases, with 7 bases left in between. This CDR3 is CSARMAPGANVLTF. The CDR3 DNA follows: TGCAGTGCTAGAATGGCCCCTGGGGCCAACGTCCTGACTTTC.

This clonotype was picked up many times. This chain joins TRBV10-3 and TRBJ1-5, with 10 bases matching TRBD1. V trimming: 7 bases; J trimming: 3 bases; junction bases outside the gene matches: 3. From germline, CDR1 is ENHRY and CDR2 SYGVKD. This CDR3 is built from 14 residues. CDR3 DNA sequence: TGTGCCATCAAAGGGACAGGGGACAATCAGCCCCAGCATTTT. This sequence encodes CAIKGTGDNQPQHF.

The genes are TRBV20-1 and TRBJ1-4; TRBD1 agrees at 10 bases. V shed 5 bases, J shed 8 bases, and the junction held 8 bases outside the gene matches. This CDR3 has 14 amino acids. Germline loops: CDR1 DFQATT, CDR2 SNEGSKA (reference sequence). The CDR3 protein is CSALPGQGREKLFF. As DNA, the CDR3 is TGCAGTGCTCTACCGGGACAGGGGCGCGAAAAACTGTTTTTT.

The gene calls are TRBV4-3 and TRBJ2-1; D is unclear. The germline CDR1 and CDR2 sequences are LGHNA and YSLEER. V was shortened by 0 bases and J by 3 bases, with 9 bases between the two germline ends. The length of the CDR3 is 15 residues. The CDR3 loop reads CASSQESILYNEQFF. The CDR3 DNA sequence: TGCGCCAGCAGCCAAGAAAGTATCCTCTACAATGAGCAGTTCTTC.

The sample holds many counts of this clonotype. The chain carries TRBV6-2 or TRBV6-3 and TRBJ2-7; D call uncertain. The germline gives CDR1 MNHEY, CDR2 SVGEGT. V was pared by 4 bases and J by 0 bases, with 13 bases between. The CDR3 contains 15 residues. CDR3 residues: CASSSRLLSSYEQYF. For the CDR3, the DNA is TGTGCCAGCAGTTCGCGACTCCTGAGCTCCTACGAGCAGTACTTC.

This clonotype was counted between two and nine times. The chain links TRBV12-3 or TRBV12-4 to TRBJ2-3; possibly TRBD1 or TRBD2 for D (6 bases each). The CDR3 runs 12 residues. CDR3 region: CAGGIGTDTQYF. CDR3 bases: TGTGCAGGGGGGATTGGTACAGATACGCAGTATTTT.

This clonotype is a singleton in its sample. The gene calls are TRBV6-1 and TRBJ2-3; 12 bases line up with TRBD2. Germline values: CDR1 MNHNS, CDR2 SASEGT. J lost 1 base, V lost 11 bases, and 7 bases had no gene match. The CDR3 length is 15 residues. The CDR3 bases are TGTGCCTCCAGACTAGCGGGGGCGGGCACAGATACGCAGTATTTT. This sequence encodes CASRLAGAGTDTQYF.